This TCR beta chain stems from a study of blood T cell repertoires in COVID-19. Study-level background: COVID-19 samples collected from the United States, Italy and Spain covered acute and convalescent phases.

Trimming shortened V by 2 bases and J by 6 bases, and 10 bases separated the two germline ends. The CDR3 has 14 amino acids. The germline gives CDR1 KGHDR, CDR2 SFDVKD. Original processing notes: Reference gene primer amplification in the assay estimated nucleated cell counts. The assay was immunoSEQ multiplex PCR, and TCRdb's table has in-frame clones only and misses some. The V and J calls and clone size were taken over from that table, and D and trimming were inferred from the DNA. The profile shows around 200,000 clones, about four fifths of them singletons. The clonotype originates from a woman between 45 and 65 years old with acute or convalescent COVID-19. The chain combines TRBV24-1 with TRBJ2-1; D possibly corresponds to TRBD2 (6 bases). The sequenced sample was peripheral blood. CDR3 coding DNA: TGTGCCACCAGTGATTCAACTAGCAGCAATGAGCAGTTCTTC. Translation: CATSDSTSSNEQFF.